This entry lists 12 T cell receptor beta chains sequenced from one sample in a study of T cells after yellow fever vaccination. Via MiXCR, TCRdb re-called the 5' RACE reads, giving one row per CDR3 protein. The table has around 530,000 distinct CDR3 sequences, around a sixth seen once; the top ten hold 17%. The sequencing here drew on PBMCs, taken more than 4 days after the first yellow fever vaccination. These receptors all come from a young man who received the YFV17D yellow fever vaccine.

This clonotype was seen more than once but under ten times. The CDR3 bases are TGTGCCAGCAGCTTGTGGGGGGGCCTGTATTACAATGAGCAGTTCTTC. This codes for CASSLWGGLYYNEQFF. The genes are TRBV5-6 and TRBJ2-1, with D maybe TRBD2 (7 bases). Trimming removed 1 base from V and 4 bases from J, with 15 bases in between. The germline gives CDR1 SGHDT, CDR2 YYEEEE. The CDR3 runs 16 residues.

The chain has TRBV7-9 and TRBJ1-4, with 9 bases matching TRBD1. The CDR3 totals 15 residues. The V segment lost 6 bases and the J segment 7 bases; nucleotides outside the gene matches: 9. Germline CDR1 is SEHNR and CDR2 is FQNEAQ (reference sequence). The CDR3 spells CASSPSTGGGEKLFF. DNA of the CDR3: TGTGCCAGCAGTCCGTCGACAGGGGGTGGTGAAAAACTGTTTTTT.

V gene TRBV7-6 combines with J gene TRBJ2-5; 15 positions agree with TRBD2. The CDR3 is 17 residues long. CDR1 and CDR2 (germline): SGHVS, FNYEAQ. The V gene end was trimmed by 5 bases and the J gene end by 5 bases; junction bases not matched to a gene: 9. The chain's CDR3 is CASSRLGTSGGKETQYF. CDR3 coding DNA: TGTGCCAGCAGCCGATTGGGGACTAGCGGGGGGAAGGAGACCCAGTACTTC.

The J gene is TRBJ1-5, the V gene TRBV15; D is undetermined. This CDR3 has 13 residues. Per the germline V gene, CDR1 is LNHNV and CDR2 is YYDKDF (reference sequence). The germline V and J ends were trimmed by 7 bases and 6 bases, with 13 bases remaining between them. CDR3 loop: CATTPSGGQPQHF. The CDR3 DNA sequence: TGTGCCACCACCCCGAGCGGTGGTCAGCCCCAGCATTTT.

This clonotype was seen more than once but under ten times. CDR3 protein: CASSHGQGGGNEQFF. CDR3 DNA sequence: TGTGCCAGCAGCCACGGACAGGGCGGGGGCAATGAGCAGTTCTTC. This chain links TRBV6-5 with TRBJ2-1, with D possibly being TRBD1 (8 bases). V was shortened by 6 bases and J by 6 bases, with 18 bases between the two germline ends. CDR3 length: 15 residues. Germline V gives CDR1 MNHEY, CDR2 SVGAGI.

In this sample, this clonotype turned up a few times. V gene TRBV7-9 combines with J gene TRBJ2-6, with D unclear. The V end lost 5 bases, the J end lost 0 bases, and 8 bases lay between the germline ends. Germline assignment: CDR1 SEHNR and CDR2 FQNEAQ (reference sequence). The CDR3 spans 15 residues. The CDR3 DNA reads as TGTGCCAGCAGCCACGACAACTCTGGGGCCAACGTCCTGACTTTC. Translation gives CASSHDNSGANVLTF.

This CDR3 is CASSHGTSGNEQFF. Written as DNA, the CDR3 is TGTGCCAGCAGCCACGGGACTAGCGGTAATGAGCAGTTCTTC. The chain couples TRBV7-7 to TRBJ2-1; 11 bases are shared with TRBD2. V shed 5 bases and J 7 bases; nucleotides not matched to a gene: 4. The CDR3 consists of 14 residues. Germline values: CDR1 SSHAT, CDR2 FNYEAQ (reference sequence). The full variable domain, with the rest looked up from reference TRBV7-7 and TRBJ2-1, is GAGVSQSPRYKVTKRGQDVTLRCDPISSHATLYWYQQALGQGPEFLTYFNYEAQPDKSGLPSDRFSAERPEGSISTLTIQRTEQRDSAMYRCASSHGTSGNEQFFGPGTRLTVL.

This chain uses TRBV20-1 with TRBJ2-5, with TRBD1 matching over 8 bases. The CDR3 is 16 residues long. After removal of 0 bases from V and 7 bases from J, the junction contained 13 bases not matched to a gene. The germline V gene has CDR1 DFQATT and CDR2 SNEGSKA (reference sequence). In nucleotides, the CDR3 is TGCAGTGCTAGAGATTTGGGATTCCAGGGGGCGAGGACCCAGTACTTC. It is translated as CSARDLGFQGARTQYF.

The chain joins TRBV2 to TRBJ2-3, with D possibly matching TRBD2 (5 bases). CDR1 is SNHLY and CDR2 is FYNNEI in the germline V gene. Trimming removed 10 bases at V and 3 bases at J, with 14 bases between. CDR3 length equals 13 residues. CDR3: CATRKSGTDTQYF. The CDR3 DNA reads as TGTGCCACCCGAAAGTCGGGGACAGATACGCAGTATTTT.

The chain has TRBV7-8 and TRBJ2-2; D perhaps matches TRBD1 (6 bases). Germline-derived CDR1 and CDR2 are SGHVS and FQNEAQ. With 2 bases removed from V and 6 bases from J, the gap between germline ends came to 19 bases. The CDR3 runs 17 residues. Here the CDR3 reads CASSLFGAGQSAGELFF. The CDR3 DNA reads TGTGCCAGCAGCTTATTTGGGGCCGGACAGTCTGCCGGGGAGCTGTTTTTT.

This clonotype was counted only a few times. The V and J genes are TRBV20-1 and TRBJ2-4; TRBD2 aligns across 8 bases. Germline V gene sequence: CDR1 DFQATT, CDR2 SNEGSKA (reference sequence). Trimming at V came to 7 bases and at J to 1 base, leaving 6 bases not matched to a gene. This CDR3 has 14 residues. The CDR3 loop reads CSVVSGGAKNIQYF. The CDR3 coding sequence is TGCAGTGTTGTGAGCGGGGGTGCCAAAAACATTCAGTACTTC.

This clonotype came up a few times. The genes are TRBV7-9 and TRBJ2-7; the match to TRBD1 covers 7 bases. V shed 4 bases, J shed 7 bases, and the junction held 10 bases outside the gene matches. The CDR3 totals 14 residues. CDR1 is SEHNR, CDR2 FQNEAQ, per germline (reference sequence). CDR3 protein: CASSSKTGWVEQYF. The CDR3 DNA reads TGTGCCAGCAGCTCCAAGACAGGGTGGGTTGAGCAGTACTTC. Together with reference TRBV7-9 and TRBJ2-7, the CDR3 gives the full variable domain: DTGVSQNPRHKITKRGQNVTFRCDPISEHNRLYWYRQTLGQGPEFLTYFQNEAQLEKSRLLSDRFSAERPKGSFSTLEIQRTEQGDSAMYLCASSSKTGWVEQYFGPGTRLTVT.